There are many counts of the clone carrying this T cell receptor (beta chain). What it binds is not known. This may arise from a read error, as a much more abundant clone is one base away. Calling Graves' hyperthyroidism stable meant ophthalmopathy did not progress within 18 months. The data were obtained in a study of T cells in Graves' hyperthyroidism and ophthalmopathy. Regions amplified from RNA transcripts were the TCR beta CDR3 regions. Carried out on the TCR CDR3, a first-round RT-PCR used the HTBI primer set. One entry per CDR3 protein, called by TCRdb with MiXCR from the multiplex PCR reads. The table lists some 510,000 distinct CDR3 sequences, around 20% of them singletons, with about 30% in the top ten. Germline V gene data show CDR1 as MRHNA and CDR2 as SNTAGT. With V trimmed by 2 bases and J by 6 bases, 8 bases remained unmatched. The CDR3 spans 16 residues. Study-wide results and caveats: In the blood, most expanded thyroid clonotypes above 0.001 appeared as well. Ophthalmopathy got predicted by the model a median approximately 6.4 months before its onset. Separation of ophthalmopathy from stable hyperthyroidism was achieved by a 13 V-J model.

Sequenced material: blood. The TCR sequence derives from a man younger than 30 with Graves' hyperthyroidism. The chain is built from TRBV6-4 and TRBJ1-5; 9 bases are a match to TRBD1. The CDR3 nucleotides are TGTGCCAGCAGTGACCCTGGACAGGGGCTTGGTCAGCCCCAGCATTTT. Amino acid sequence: CASSDPGQGLGQPQHF.